Described below is a single TCR beta chain sequence and its context. This sample includes further DNA sequences coding for the same CDR3. The CDR3 covers 12 residues. In germline, CDR1 is KGHSH, CDR2 LQKENI. Trimming pared 3 bases from V and 0 bases from J, leaving 3 bases between. The sample is drawn from a study of cytomegalovirus exposure and HLA in healthy donors. A multiplex PCR was run with 60 Vbeta primers and 13 Jbeta primers. Measured with immunoSEQ multiplex PCR; TCRdb has only the in-frame clones, and not every one. The table includes 140,000 to 150,000 clones, 70% detected once. The sample was PBMCs. The TCR was taken from a woman aged 55-70 years in good health and CMV-seropositive. The chain combines TRBV18 with TRBJ2-7; no definite D call. Written as DNA, the CDR3 is TGTGCCAGCTCACCCTCCTCCTACGAGCAGTACTTC. Its translation: CASSPSSYEQYF.